The T cell receptor beta chain under discussion was sequenced for a study of blood T cells in healthy people across ages. Concerning this clonotype itself: At one end, the junction sequence differs from germline, possibly due to a read error.

In germline, CDR1 is LGHDT, CDR2 YNNKEL (reference sequence). This CDR3 region has 17 residues. It was with a sample-barcoded 5' primer and a J-beta primer mix that a second PCR of about 6 to 11 cycles was run. TCRdb reprocessed the 5' RACE reads via MiXCR and lists one record per CDR3 protein. The table records fewer than 750,000 distinct CDR3 sequences, over 40% of them present only once. Sequencing was performed on blood. The TCR was taken from a woman older than 75 in good health. The V call is TRBV3-1, the J call TRBJ2-2; TRBD2 matches 8 bases. CDR3 sequence: CAGSPRFSGGNTGELFF. As DNA, the CDR3 is TGTGCCGGCAGCCCCAGGTTCAGCGGGGGGAACACCGGGGAGCTGTTTTTT.